Listed below are T cell receptor beta chains from one sample, sequenced in a study of control samples from healthy donors and cancer patients. This table comes from immunoSEQ multiplex PCR, and its TCRdb copy is limited to in-frame clones, with some not included. The data hold 95,000 to 150,000 clones, with approximately 90% observed a single time. Sequenced: blood. These receptors all come from a woman under 30 in good health. CDR3s include the opening cysteine and the closing phenylalanine or tryptophan. Expanded clones are given a class, and other clones once, few, many or no size at all.

TRBV30	NA	CAWDSSGGYTDTQYF
TRBV4-2	NA	CASSQDQAARNQPHTQHF
TRBV4-3	NA	CASSQDPGRPYGYTF
TRBV5-1	NA	CASSLFGEQFF
TRBV2	NA	CASSEGGGGYAEAFF
TRBV5-4	NA	CASSFDRAPTTDTQYF
TRBV19	NA	CASATAYEQYF
TRBV5-8	NA	CASSRAGVDLQETQYF
TRBV12-5	once	CASGLIRGGLAGITDTQYF
TRBV5-1	NA	CASSGGLAGTNTGELFF
TRBV7-2	NA	CATKTRGQGSNEKLFF
TRBV7-2	NA	CASSLDRGNEKLFF
TRBV28	once	CASSFPMSDEQYF
TRBV3-1/TRBV3-2	NA	CASSQGTALGQYF
TRBV5-6	NA	CASSPGATNYGYTF
TRBV30	NA	CAGTRGRNTEAFF
TRBV6-6	NA	CASRLDRGRDTQYF
TRBV3-1/TRBV3-2	NA	CASSQEASLPGPRRNIQYF
TRBV5-4	NA	CASSLMEEGDTQYF
TRBV20-1	NA	CSASYAAKNIQYF
TRBV6-5	once	CAGRLGGNYGYTF
TRBV24-1	few	CATSDKGSGELFF
TRBV12-5	NA	CASATPHLRGRYANEQFF
TRBV28	NA	CASSLGGKTGNTIYF
TRBV5-6	NA	CASSSASDDRANTEAFF